A single sample gave rise to the 25 T cell receptor beta chains below, sequenced in a study of long-term antiretroviral therapy in people with HIV. Runs used v3.0 of the immunoSEQ assay and were done at survey level. Only in-frame clones appear in the TCRdb table, and some are missing; sequencing was by immunoSEQ multiplex PCR. Among approximately 26,000 clones, roughly 90% were seen once, and the ten largest hold roughly 4%. The sequences come from unsorted PBMCs, collected 3.1 years after starting antiretroviral therapy. The source of these receptors is a man younger than 35 with HIV.

The rearrangement joins TRBV7-9 to TRBJ1-6; no clear D gene. The CDR3 loop spans 15 amino acids. CDR1 is SEHNR and CDR2 is FQNEAQ in the germline V gene (reference sequence). Trimming took off 5 bases at V and 10 bases at J, with 18 bases between the two ends. The CDR3 coding sequence is TGTGCCAGCAGCAAGGAAAGGGTTCGCGAATCACCCCTCCACTTT. Translated, it gives CASSKERVRESPLHF.

CDR3 nucleotide sequence: TGTGCCAGCAGTTACTCCCTTAGCTCTGGAAACACCATATATTTT. Translated: CASSYSLSSGNTIYF. The V call is TRBV6-5, the J call TRBJ1-3; D not certain. Trimming left V 0 bases short and J 0 bases short, with 6 bases between. The CDR3 covers 15 residues. Germline V gene data show CDR1 as MNHEY and CDR2 as SVGAGI.

This chain uses TRBV2 with TRBJ2-2, with 8 bases aligning to TRBD1. V lost 1 base, J lost 7 bases, and 8 bases stayed unmatched. The CDR3 sequence is 16 residues long. The germline gives CDR1 SNHLY, CDR2 FYNNEI. In nucleotides, the CDR3 is TGTGCCAGCAGTGAAGTTAGCCAGGGGGCTGGCGGGGAGCTGTTTTTT. It yields the protein CASSEVSQGAGGELFF.

V gene TRBV6-6 combines with J gene TRBJ1-1; the D is unclear. The CDR3 consists of 11 residues. Per germline, CDR1 MNHNY and CDR2 SVGAGI (reference sequence). Trimming left V 8 bases short and J 7 bases short, with 11 bases between. The CDR3 is CASGLDFEAFF. The CDR3 DNA is TGTGCCAGCGGTTTGGATTTTGAAGCTTTCTTT.

V and J are TRBV5-8 and TRBJ1-2; TRBD1 matches at 7 bases. V shed 0 bases, J shed 10 bases, and the junction held 12 bases outside the gene matches. Germline-derived CDR1 and CDR2 are SGHTS and YDEGEE. This CDR3 spans 15 amino acids. This chain's CDR3 is CASSLVPTGDASYTF. As DNA, the CDR3 is TGTGCCAGCAGCTTGGTGCCCACAGGGGATGCTTCCTACACCTTC.

The chain combines TRBV7-2 with TRBJ2-7; the D is unclear. The CDR3 consists of 15 residues. V was trimmed by 5 bases and J by 2 bases, leaving 16 bases between them. The germline V gene has CDR1 SGHTA and CDR2 FQGNSA. This CDR3 reads CASSRFRTGPYEQYF. DNA of the CDR3: TGTGCCAGCAGCCGATTCCGGACCGGACCCTACGAGCAGTACTTC.

This sequence joins TRBV27 and TRBJ2-4, with D possibly TRBD1 on 7 matching bases. V was pared by 2 bases and J by 6 bases, with 17 bases between. The CDR3 has 16 residues. Germline CDR1 and CDR2: MNHEY and SMNVEV (reference sequence). The chain's CDR3 is CASSLRQGQGGNIQYF. CDR3 DNA: TGTGCCAGCAGTTTACGACAGGGCCAGGGGGGAAACATTCAGTACTTC.

CDR3 coding DNA: TGTGCCAGCAGCGTAGGGGGACGGATGAACACTGAAGCTTTCTTT. Translating it yields CASSVGGRMNTEAFF. This rearrangement joins TRBV9 to TRBJ1-1, with a tentative D call TRBD1 (5 bases). V gave up 0 bases and J gave up 0 bases, with 9 bases separating them. Germline V gene data show CDR1 as SGDLS and CDR2 as YYNGEE. CDR3 length: 15 residues.

This chain connects TRBV6-1 to TRBJ2-7; TRBD1 is a possible D gene (6 bases). The CDR3 covers 14 residues. Trimming left V 7 bases short and J 0 bases short, with 13 bases between. The germline V gene has CDR1 MNHNS and CDR2 SASEGT. The CDR3: CASKRQVTSYEQYF. The CDR3 region has the DNA TGTGCCAGCAAACGACAGGTAACCTCCTACGAGCAGTACTTC.

This chain joins TRBV27 and TRBJ2-4, with D perhaps TRBD1 (6 bases). The CDR3 length is 14 residues. Trimming removed 8 bases from V and 6 bases from J, with 17 bases in between. In germline, CDR1 is MNHEY, CDR2 SMNVEV (reference sequence). The CDR3 DNA is TGTGCCAGCGCCCTCGGGACAAGTGGAAACATTCAGTACTTC. Amino acids: CASALGTSGNIQYF.

This chain joins TRBV2 and TRBJ1-2; 10 bases are shared with TRBD1. The CDR3 length is 13 residues. After removal of 10 bases from V and 8 bases from J, the junction contained 10 bases not matched to a gene. Germline CDR1 SNHLY, CDR2 FYNNEI. The CDR3 DNA reads as TGTGCCACAACGCCGGGACAGGGGATCGGCTACACCTTC. Amino acids: CATTPGQGIGYTF.

This sequence joins TRBV2 and TRBJ2-2; D is undetermined. The CDR3 contains 16 residues. Germline values: CDR1 SNHLY, CDR2 FYNNEI. Trimming stripped 4 bases from V and 2 bases from J, with 14 bases between. CDR3 region: CASSGTAGRNTGELFF. The CDR3 DNA sequence: TGTGCCAGCAGTGGAACGGCAGGCCGAAACACCGGGGAGCTGTTTTTT.

The V and J genes are TRBV4-1 and TRBJ2-7; 9 nucleotides align to TRBD2. With 0 bases clipped from V and 7 bases from J, the junction kept 4 bases outside the gene matches. Germline V gives CDR1 MGHRA, CDR2 YSYEKL. The CDR3 extends over 14 amino acids. CDR3 DNA sequence: TGCGCCAGCAGCCAAGATGCGGGAGGGCTAGAGCAGTACTTC. Translation: CASSQDAGGLEQYF.

V is TRBV7-9 and J is TRBJ1-5; D perhaps matches TRBD1 (6 bases). Germline V gene lookup returns CDR1 SEHNR and CDR2 FQNEAQ (reference sequence). The germline V and J ends were trimmed by 1 base and 8 bases, with 12 bases remaining between them. The CDR3 contains 14 residues. In DNA form, the CDR3 reads TGTGCCAGCAGCTTAGAGGCAGGGGCAAAGCCCCAGCATTTT. Translating gives CASSLEAGAKPQHF. Full variable domain (missing parts from reference TRBV7-9 and TRBJ1-5): DTGVSQNPRHKITKRGQNVTFRCDPISEHNRLYWYRQTLGQGPEFLTYFQNEAQLEKSRLLSDRFSAERPKGSFSTLEIQRTEQGDSAMYLCASSLEAGAKPQHFGDGTRLSIL.

V is TRBV9 and J is TRBJ1-3; D unclear. The CDR3 runs to 16 residues. The germline V and J ends were trimmed by 1 base and 0 bases, with 11 bases remaining between them. Germline CDR1 reads SGDLS; CDR2 reads YYNGEE. The CDR3 DNA reads TGTGCCAGCAGCGTATTTGACCAAAACTCTGGAAACACCATATATTTT. This codes for CASSVFDQNSGNTIYF. Supplemented by reference TRBV9 and TRBJ1-3, the full variable domain reads DSGVTQTPKHLITATGQRVTLRCSPRSGDLSVYWYQQSLDQGLQFLIQYYNGEERAKGNILERFSAQQFPDLHSELNLSSLELGDSALYFCASSVFDQNSGNTIYFGEGSWLTVV.

The CDR3 DNA reads as TGTGCCAGCAGTGAATCCGGGACAGAAAACACCGGGGAGCTGTTTTTT. It codes for CASSESGTENTGELFF. This chain uses TRBV6-1 with TRBJ2-2, with TRBD1 matching over 7 bases. The CDR3 spans 16 residues. Trimming at V came to 2 bases and at J to 2 bases, leaving 5 bases not matched to a gene. Looked up from germline, CDR1 is MNHNS and CDR2 is SASEGT.

This chain connects TRBV27 to TRBJ2-1; tentatively, D is TRBD1 or TRBD2 (6 bases each). This CDR3 contains 15 residues. V was cut by 4 bases and J by 9 bases, with 19 bases left in between. CDR1 is MNHEY, CDR2 SMNVEV, per germline (reference sequence). Here the CDR3 reads CASSSWTGALSEQFF. DNA for the CDR3: TGTGCCAGCAGTTCTTGGACGGGGGCGCTGAGTGAGCAGTTCTTC.

This clone has only a few counts. The chain is built from TRBV7-9 and TRBJ2-7; D possibly corresponds to TRBD2 (5 bases). Germline V lookup: CDR1 SEHNR, CDR2 FQNEAQ (reference sequence). V lost 4 bases to trimming and J lost 3 bases, with 10 bases between them. The CDR3 has 13 amino acids. Written as DNA, the CDR3 is TGTGCCAGCAGCTCGATAGCGAGCTACGAGCAGTACTTC. Amino acid sequence: CASSSIASYEQYF.

This chain connects TRBV11-3 to TRBJ2-7; weak D call: TRBD1 (6 bases). The CDR3 is 13 amino acids. Per the germline V gene, CDR1 is SGHNT and CDR2 is YENEEA. V lost 6 bases, J lost 4 bases, and 13 bases lay in between. The CDR3 sequence: CASSQGIEYEQYF. CDR3 DNA: TGTGCCAGCAGTCAGGGGATCGAATACGAGCAGTACTTC.

The J gene is TRBJ2-3, the V gene TRBV9; D remains unclear. The V end lost 4 bases, the J end lost 2 bases, and 11 bases lay between the germline ends. Germline values: CDR1 SGDLS, CDR2 YYNGEE. The CDR3 covers 14 residues. The CDR3 loop reads CASSSDGSTDTQYF. The CDR3 coding sequence is TGTGCCAGCAGCTCCGACGGCTCCACAGATACGCAGTATTTT.

V gene TRBV7-3 combines with J gene TRBJ2-1; 8 nucleotides match TRBD2. J gave up 14 bases and V 0 bases, and 3 bases lay outside the gene matches. The V gene's germline CDR1 is SGHTA and CDR2 FQGTGA. The CDR3 has 12 amino acids. Written as DNA, the CDR3 is TGTGCCAGCAGCTTAACCGGGACTAGAAAGTTCTTC. Translated, it gives CASSLTGTRKFF.

J is TRBJ2-7 and V is TRBV6-5; TRBD1 matches at 8 bases. The CDR3 totals 15 residues. V was clipped by 6 bases and J by 3 bases; unmatched bases: 10. CDR1 and CDR2 from the germline V gene are MNHEY and SVGAGI. The CDR3 loop reads CASSPIEDRDYEQYF. The CDR3 DNA reads TGTGCCAGCAGCCCTATTGAGGACAGGGACTACGAGCAGTACTTC.

In this sample, this clone turned up once. The rearrangement uses TRBV10-3 and TRBJ1-1; 7 bases fit TRBD1. The germline CDR1 and CDR2 sequences are ENHRY and SYGVKD. V lost 6 bases and J lost 2; bases outside the gene matches: 6. The CDR3 sequence is 14 residues long. This CDR3 reads CAIRGDRGNTEAFF. In DNA form, the CDR3 reads TGTGCCATCAGGGGGGACAGAGGTAACACTGAAGCTTTCTTT.

The V call is TRBV5-4, the J call TRBJ1-1; no firm D call. The CDR3 length is 13 residues. Germline V CDR1 and CDR2: SGHNT, YYREEE (reference sequence). Deletions cut 0 bases from V and 4 bases from J, with 7 bases between. The CDR3 protein is CASSLERATEAFF. The CDR3 DNA reads as TGTGCCAGCAGCTTGGAACGGGCCACTGAAGCTTTCTTT.

CDR3 region: CASTLAGGDTQYF. The CDR3 bases are TGTGCCAGCACCCTAGCGGGAGGAGATACGCAGTATTTT. V is TRBV27 and J is TRBJ2-3, with 11 bases matching TRBD2. Trimming removed 7 bases from V and 5 bases from J; junction bases left unmatched: 2. Germline values: CDR1 MNHEY, CDR2 SMNVEV (reference sequence). The CDR3 sequence is 13 residues long.